The next 21 T cell receptor beta chains were all read from a single sample in a study of cytomegalovirus exposure and HLA in healthy donors. Researchers ran the PCR with 60 Vbeta and 13 Jbeta primers. The data were produced by immunoSEQ multiplex PCR, yet TCRdb's version contains in-frame clones alone and is incomplete. The table records about 140,000 clones, roughly 83% of them present only once. Sequencing input: PBMCs. These receptors all come from a man aged 40-50 years in good health and CMV-seropositive.

CDR3 sequence reads: CASSSTGSGQGSYEQYF. CDR3 sequence (DNA): TGTGCCAGCAGCTCCACAGGTTCGGGACAGGGCTCCTACGAGCAGTACTTC. The chain recombines TRBV7-6 with TRBJ2-7; 9 positions match TRBD1. V was pared by 4 bases and J by 0 bases, with 10 bases of the junction left unmatched. There are 17 residues in the CDR3. Germline lookup yields CDR1 SGHVS and CDR2 FNYEAQ.

V and J are TRBV2 and TRBJ2-3; TRBD2 is a possible D gene (5 bases). The CDR3 extends over 14 amino acids. Germline assignment: CDR1 SNHLY and CDR2 FYNNEI. The germline V and J ends were trimmed by 4 bases and 4 bases, with 12 bases remaining between them. The CDR3 loop is CASSVTNGADTQYF. CDR3 DNA: TGTGCCAGCAGTGTCACGAACGGGGCAGATACGCAGTATTTT.

About this clone itself: Other DNA sequences within the sample encode an identical CDR3. This rearrangement joins TRBV18 to TRBJ1-5, with D tentatively TRBD1 (5 bases). This CDR3 is 14 amino acids long. Germline CDR1 is KGHSH and CDR2 is LQKENI. V was shortened by 3 bases and J by 2 bases, with 8 bases between the two germline ends. CDR3 sequence (DNA): TGTGCCAGCTCACCGGGGCAGGGCAATCAGCCCCAGCATTTT. It translates to CASSPGQGNQPQHF. Combining the CDR3 with reference TRBV18 and TRBJ1-5 gives the whole variable domain NAGVMQNPRHLVRRRGQEARLRCSPMKGHSHVYWYRQLPEEGLKFMVYLQKENIIDESGMPKERFSAEFPKEGPSILRIQQVVRGDSAAYFCASSPGQGNQPQHFGDGTRLSIL.

The chain is built from TRBV7-6 and TRBJ1-6, with 8 bases aligning to TRBD1. Per germline, CDR1 SGHVS and CDR2 FNYEAQ. V was clipped by 5 bases and J by 9 bases; unmatched bases: 9. The length of the CDR3 is 15 residues. DNA for the CDR3: TGTGCCAGCAGCGTATACAGGGGGGGCATTTCACCCCTCCACTTT. Protein product: CASSVYRGGISPLHF.

The chain is built from TRBV27 and TRBJ1-6; 7 nucleotides agree with TRBD1. V shed 6 bases and J 10 bases; nucleotides not matched to a gene: 9. Germline-derived CDR1 and CDR2 are MNHEY and SMNVEV (reference sequence). This CDR3 has 14 residues. CDR3 sequence: CASRRQGLGSPLHF. The CDR3 DNA sequence: TGTGCCAGCAGGCGACAGGGCCTGGGGTCACCCCTCCACTTT.

The genes are TRBV7-9 and TRBJ1-1; 10 nucleotides align to TRBD1. The V gene's germline CDR1 is SEHNR and CDR2 FQNEAQ (reference sequence). The CDR3 totals 13 residues. Trimming at V came to 5 bases and at J to 6 bases, leaving 3 bases not matched to a gene. The CDR3 sequence is CASSPTGGPEAFF. The CDR3 nucleotides read TGTGCCAGCAGCCCGACAGGGGGCCCTGAAGCTTTCTTT.

This chain joins TRBV5-1 and TRBJ2-7; the match to TRBD1 covers 10 bases. V shed 7 bases, J shed 2 bases, and the junction held 9 bases outside the gene matches. The CDR3 spans 15 residues. CDR1 is SGHRS, CDR2 YFSETQ, per germline. For the CDR3, the DNA is TGCGCCAGCTTTCCGGGACAGGGGTCCCCCTACGAGCAGTACTTC. Translated: CASFPGQGSPYEQYF.

Concerning this clone itself: This specimen includes other DNA sequences encoding the same CDR3. The gene calls are TRBV7-2 and TRBJ2-7, with D maybe TRBD2 (5 bases). CDR1 is SGHTA, CDR2 FQGNSA, per germline. There are 12 residues in the CDR3. The V end lost 5 bases, the J end lost 5 bases, and 10 bases lay between the germline ends. CDR3 amino acids: CASSPQRNEQYF. The CDR3 region has the DNA TGTGCCAGCAGCCCTCAGCGGAACGAGCAGTACTTC.

J is TRBJ2-1 and V is TRBV2; 7 positions agree with TRBD1. The CDR3 extends over 13 amino acids. Losses at the gene ends were 11 bases for V and 0 bases for J; bases not matched to a gene: 4. The germline V gene encodes CDR1 SNHLY and CDR2 FYNNEI. The CDR3: CAAAGGSYNEQFF. The CDR3 nucleotides read TGTGCCGCTGCAGGGGGCTCCTACAATGAGCAGTTCTTC.

The chain has TRBV18 and TRBJ2-3; 8 nucleotides match TRBD1. Germline CDR1 KGHSH, CDR2 LQKENI. J was trimmed by 0 bases and V by 0 bases; bases with no gene match: 5. The CDR3 totals 17 residues. The CDR3 protein is CASSPPTGGGSTDTQYF. In DNA form, the CDR3 reads TGTGCCAGCTCACCACCAACAGGGGGAGGAAGCACAGATACGCAGTATTTT.

This sequence joins TRBV4-1 and TRBJ2-1; 13 bases align to TRBD2. Germline V gene lookup returns CDR1 MGHRA and CDR2 YSYEKL. With V trimmed by 2 bases and J by 8 bases, 6 bases remained unmatched. This CDR3 is built from 16 residues. The CDR3 sequence is CASSQRTSGSVHEQFF. The CDR3, as DNA: TGCGCCAGCAGCCAAAGGACTAGCGGGAGTGTCCATGAGCAGTTCTTC.

The chain recombines TRBV19 with TRBJ1-1, with TRBD1 matching 8 bases. V shed 7 bases, J shed 3 bases, and the junction held 4 bases outside the gene matches. Germline CDR1 LNHDA, CDR2 SQIVND (reference sequence). The CDR3 has 13 amino acids. CDR3 nucleotide sequence: TGTGCCAGTACCGGGACAGGCTACACTGAAGCTTTCTTT. Protein product: CASTGTGYTEAFF.

This clone appeared a few times. The genes are TRBV7-3 and TRBJ1-1, with D unclear. The length of the CDR3 is 13 residues. Germline CDR1 SGHTA, CDR2 FQGTGA. V gave up 5 bases and J gave up 4 bases, with 11 bases separating them. CDR3 sequence reads: CASSQGRGTEAFF. The CDR3 nucleotides are TGTGCCAGCAGCCAAGGTCGGGGCACTGAAGCTTTCTTT.

This chain joins TRBV30 and TRBJ1-5; 9 bases match TRBD1. CDR1 is GTSNPN and CDR2 is SVGIG in the germline V gene (reference sequence). Germline trimming cut 3 bases from V and 7 bases from J; bases unmatched to any gene: 4. CDR3 length equals 13 residues. CDR3 amino acids: CAWSDRGGQPQHF. The CDR3 DNA reads as TGTGCCTGGAGCGACAGGGGGGGCCAGCCCCAGCATTTT.

The CDR3 DNA sequence: TGCGCCAGCAGACCCTCCGGGGTTCGGGGTAACTATGGCTACACCTTC. It is translated as CASRPSGVRGNYGYTF. This chain uses TRBV5-1 with TRBJ1-2; D is undetermined. Between the trimmed V and J ends, which lost 5 bases and 1 base, there was a span of 18 bases. Germline values: CDR1 SGHRS, CDR2 YFSETQ. The CDR3 runs to 16 residues.

V gene TRBV27 combines with J gene TRBJ2-7; possibly TRBD2 for D (6 bases). Trimming cost V 5 bases and J 1 base, with 15 bases left between them. This CDR3 comprises 15 residues. CDR1 is MNHEY and CDR2 is SMNVEV in the germline V gene (reference sequence). This CDR3 is CASSQRLGGSYEQYF. CDR3 DNA sequence: TGTGCCAGCAGTCAACGCCTCGGGGGTTCCTACGAGCAGTACTTC.

This rearrangement joins TRBV2 to TRBJ2-7; weak D call: TRBD2 (6 bases). This CDR3 comprises 16 residues. Deletions cut 8 bases from V and 4 bases from J, with 24 bases between. CDR1 is SNHLY and CDR2 is FYNNEI in the germline V gene. The CDR3 loop reads CASSPNSGPLRYEQYF. CDR3 nucleotide sequence: TGTGCCAGCTCCCCCAATAGCGGTCCCTTAAGGTACGAGCAGTACTTC.

The genes are TRBV6-1 and TRBJ2-1; the D gene is possibly TRBD2 (6 bases). The V end was cut by 0 bases, the J end by 5 bases, with 11 bases between. The CDR3 extends over 15 amino acids. CDR1 is MNHNS, CDR2 SASEGT, per germline. The chain's CDR3 is CASSEARVADNEQFF. Written as DNA, the CDR3 is TGTGCCAGCAGTGAAGCGAGAGTAGCGGACAATGAGCAGTTCTTC.

J is TRBJ2-5 and V is TRBV9; D is possibly TRBD2 (6 bases). Germline-derived CDR1 and CDR2 are SGDLS and YYNGEE. The ends were cut back, 0 bases at V and 5 bases at J, with 11 bases in the middle. This CDR3 has 14 amino acids. CDR3 sequence: CASSVGGGRETQYF. The CDR3 DNA sequence: TGTGCCAGCAGCGTAGGGGGAGGTCGGGAGACCCAGTACTTC.

This chain uses TRBV14 with TRBJ1-6, with a weak D call TRBD1 (6 bases). Trimming took off 1 base at V and 8 bases at J, with 15 bases between the two ends. CDR1 SGHDN and CDR2 FVKESK come from the germline V gene. There are 16 residues in the CDR3. The CDR3 bases are TGTGCCAGCAGCCAAGGGGCTTATGCAGGGGATTCACCCCTCCACTTT. Amino acid sequence: CASSQGAYAGDSPLHF. The full variable domain, its missing parts supplied by reference TRBV14 and TRBJ1-6, is EAGVTQFPSHSVIEKGQTVTLRCDPISGHDNLYWYRRVMGKEIKFLLHFVKESKQDESGMPNNRFLAERTGGTYSTLKVQPAELEDSGVYFCASSQGAYAGDSPLHFGNGTRLTVT.

This clone was recorded only once. V and J are TRBV11-2 and TRBJ1-4, with 7 bases lining up with TRBD1. From germline, CDR1 is SGHAT and CDR2 FQNNGV. The V gene end was trimmed by 2 bases and the J gene end by 0 bases; junction bases not matched to a gene: 12. This CDR3 spans 19 amino acids. The CDR3 DNA reads TGTGCCAGCAGCTTAACATTCGCGATTGGACAGGCAACTAATGAAAAACTGTTTTTT. Protein product: CASSLTFAIGQATNEKLFF.